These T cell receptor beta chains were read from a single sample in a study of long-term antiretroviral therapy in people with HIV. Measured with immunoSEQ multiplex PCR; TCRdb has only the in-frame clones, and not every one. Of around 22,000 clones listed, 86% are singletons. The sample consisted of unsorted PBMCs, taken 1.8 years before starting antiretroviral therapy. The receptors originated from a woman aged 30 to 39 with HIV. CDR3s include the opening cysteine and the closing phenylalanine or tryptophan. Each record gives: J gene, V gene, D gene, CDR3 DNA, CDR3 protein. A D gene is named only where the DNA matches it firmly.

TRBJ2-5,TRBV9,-,TGTGCCAGCAGCGCTACAGGGTGGGATAGGACCCAGTACTTC,CASSATGWDRTQYF
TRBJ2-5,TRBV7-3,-,TGTGCCAGCAGCTTAGGTTACGGGCTGGAAGAGACCCAGTACTTC,CASSLGYGLEETQYF
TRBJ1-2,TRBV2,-,TGTGCCAGCAGTGAACGGGGCCCCAACTATGGCTACACCTTC,CASSERGPNYGYTF
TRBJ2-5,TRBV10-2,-,TGCGCCAGCAACGGGTATGGGCGGAGCCAAGAGACCCAGTACTTC,CASNGYGRSQETQYF
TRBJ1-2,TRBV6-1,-,TGTGCCAGCAGTGAATTCGTCATAAGGGGAAAAGGGTATGGCTACACCTTC,CASSEFVIRGKGYGYTF
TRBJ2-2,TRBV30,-,TGTGCCTGGACCGGGGATCGGACCGGGGAGCTGTTTTTT,CAWTGDRTGELFF
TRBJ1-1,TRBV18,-,TGTGCCAGCTCACGGCTCGTGTCTCTGTCCCTGAACACTGAAGCTTTCTTT,CASSRLVSLSLNTEAFF
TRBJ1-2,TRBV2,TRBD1,TGTGCCAGCAGAGCCGGGACAGGCTTTTCTTATGGCTACACCTTC,CASRAGTGFSYGYTF
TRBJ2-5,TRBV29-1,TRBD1,TGCAGCGTTGGGAACCTGGGACAGGGGGCAGGAGGGACCCAGTACTTC,CSVGNLGQGAGGTQYF
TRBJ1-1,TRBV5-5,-,TGTGCCAGCAGCTTGGCCGGGAGGGATGGCACTGAAGCTTTCTTT,CASSLAGRDGTEAFF
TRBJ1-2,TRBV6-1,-,TGTGCCAGCAGTGAAAGACTGACGGGCGGCTACACCTTC,CASSERLTGGYTF
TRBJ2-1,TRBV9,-,TGTGCCAGCAGCGTAGCCCAGCGGGCCTACAATGAGCAGTTCTTC,CASSVAQRAYNEQFF
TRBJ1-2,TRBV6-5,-,TGTGCCAGCAGCCCTGACCTACAGCTTAACTATGGCTACACCTTC,CASSPDLQLNYGYTF
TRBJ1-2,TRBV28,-,TGTGCCAGCAGTGGGGAGGGAGTCTATGGCTACACCTTC,CASSGEGVYGYTF
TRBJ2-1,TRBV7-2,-,TGTGCCAGCAGCTTTTATGACTTAGACAATGAGCAGTTCTTC,CASSFYDLDNEQFF
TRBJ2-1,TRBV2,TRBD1,TGTGCCATATCCGGGACAGCTAACAATGAGCAGTTCTTC,CAISGTANNEQFF
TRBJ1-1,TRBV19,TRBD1,TGTGCCAGTAGTCCGAGAGGGATGACAGGGGTTAAAACTGAAGCTTTCTTT,CASSPRGMTGVKTEAFF